This section outlines one TCR beta chain sequence together with its context. CDR1 is LNHNV and CDR2 is YYDKDF in the germline V gene (reference sequence). Trimming stripped 0 bases from V and 10 bases from J, with 22 bases between. The CDR3 sequence is 17 residues long. Original methodology: Reference gene primer amplification gave estimated nucleated cell counts. The table came from immunoSEQ multiplex PCR; TCRdb's copy has only in-frame clones and leaves some out. V, J and clone size are those of that table, while D and trimming were read from the DNA. The sample yields 470,000 or so clones, roughly 85% seen once. The data were taken from a study of blood T cell repertoires in COVID-19. Study background: The United States, Italy and Spain provided the acute and convalescent COVID-19 samples. T cells, B-cell-depleted T cells, or PBMCs provided the cDNA or gDNA that served as material.

The sample comprised peripheral blood. The sequence came from a human donor in a cohort sampled during active COVID-19. The chain links TRBV15 to TRBJ2-1, with D maybe TRBD2 (7 bases). Here the CDR3 reads CATSRDFVGGREKEQFF. The CDR3 nucleotides read TGTGCCACCAGCAGAGATTTTGTCGGGGGGCGCGAGAAAGAGCAGTTCTTC.